This passage covers 29 T cell receptor beta chains from one sample sequenced in a study of shared clonotypes between healthy human individuals (dated by TCRdb to the early 2020s). Library preparation was by the immunoSEQ multiplex PCR assay. TCRdb retrieved this table from immuneACCESS and kept in-frame rearrangements only. Not all clones are present; in checked studies, unresolved V genes account for under half, and no reason is known for the remainder. A total of approximately 810,000 clones appear in this sample, 90% to 95% of them only once. The leading ten clones occupy less than 25% of the sample. CD8 naive samples were obtained by positive selection for CCR7 among CD45RO-negative cells, yielding a CD45RA+CCR7+ population from which TemRA cells were excluded. The sample taken for sequencing was naive CD8+ T cells sorted from blood. Per the publication, the cell subset or site label means: CD45RA+CCR7+. Source of these receptors: a man aged 25 to 40 in good health.

To note about this clone: A far larger clone is one nucleotide away, so this likely arose from a read error. V and J are TRBV10-2 and TRBJ1-1, with D hard to call. The CDR3 length is 14 residues. Between the trimmed V and J ends, which lost 7 bases and 0 bases, there was a span of 12 bases. Looked up from germline, CDR1 is WSHSY and CDR2 is SAAADI. The CDR3 here is CASNDDGMNTEAFF. DNA for the CDR3: TGCGCCAGCAATGATGATGGGATGAACACTGAAGCTTTCTTT.

The J gene is TRBJ2-3, the V gene TRBV5-1, with 14 bases aligning to TRBD2. Unmatched junction bases numbered 8, after V lost 4 bases and J lost 4 bases. Germline CDR1 is SGHRS and CDR2 is YFSETQ. The CDR3 is 17 amino acids. The CDR3 DNA reads TGCGCCAGCAGCATAGGGACTAGCGGGAGAGGAGCAGATACGCAGTATTTT. This codes for CASSIGTSGRGADTQYF. Full variable domain (missing parts from reference TRBV5-1 and TRBJ2-3): KAGVTQTPRYLIKTRGQQVTLSCSPISGHRSVSWYQQTPGQGLQFLFEYFSETQRNKGNFPGRFSGRQFSNSRSEMNVSTLELGDSALYLCASSIGTSGRGADTQYFGPGTRLTVL.

The V gene is TRBV7-8, the J gene TRBJ1-4, with 8 bases that match TRBD1. Germline V lookup: CDR1 SGHVS, CDR2 FQNEAQ. Trimming cost V 4 bases and J 8 bases; bases outside gene matches: 9. CDR3 length equals 15 residues. CDR3 region: CASSSQGEGEEKLFF. The CDR3 DNA sequence: TGTGCCAGCAGCTCACAGGGGGAGGGTGAAGAAAAACTGTTTTTT.

The chain joins TRBV19 to TRBJ2-7; TRBD2 aligns across 8 bases. The V segment lost 5 bases and the J segment 2 bases; nucleotides outside the gene matches: 11. The CDR3 totals 16 residues. Germline V gene lookup returns CDR1 LNHDA and CDR2 SQIVND (reference sequence). CDR3 loop: CASSATSGLVAYEQYF. Here the CDR3 DNA reads TGTGCCAGTAGTGCCACCTCGGGACTAGTCGCCTACGAGCAGTACTTC. The variable domain in full, completed from reference TRBV19 and TRBJ2-7, reads DGGITQSPKYLFRKEGQNVTLSCEQNLNHDAMYWYRQDPGQGLRLIYYSQIVNDFQKGDIAEGYSVSREKKESFPLTVTSAQKNPTAFYLCASSATSGLVAYEQYFGPGTRLTVT.

This clone has only a few counts. DNA for the CDR3: TGCGCCAGCAGCCAAGTAACAGGTTCCTCCTACGAGCAGTACTTC. Translation: CASSQVTGSSYEQYF. The chain combines TRBV4-3 with TRBJ2-7; TRBD1 is a possible D gene (5 bases). This CDR3 region has 15 residues. Germline V gene sequence: CDR1 LGHNA, CDR2 YSLEER. V lost 1 base and J lost 0, with 10 bases in between.

With respect to this clone: Compared with germline, one end of the junction differs, possibly owing to a read error. The chain has TRBV5-1 and TRBJ1-4; D gene unclear. There are 20 residues in the CDR3. Germline values: CDR1 SGHRS, CDR2 YFSETQ. The CDR3 protein is CASRLVSDWADLATNEKLFF. CDR3 DNA: TGCGCCAGCAGATTGGTCTCGGATTGGGCGGACCTTGCAACTAATGAAAAACTGTTTTTT. The full variable domain, its missing parts supplied by reference TRBV5-1 and TRBJ1-4, is KAGVTQTPRYLIKTRGQQVTLSCSPISGHRSVSWYQQTPGQGLQFLFEYFSETQRNKGNFPGRFSGRQFSNSRSEMNVSTLELGDSALYLCASRLVSDWADLATNEKLFFGSGTQLSVL.

The V call is TRBV7-6, the J call TRBJ2-2; no firm D call. Germline values: CDR1 SGHVS, CDR2 FNYEAQ. Trimming pared 1 base from V and 6 bases from J, leaving 3 bases between. The CDR3 has 12 residues. The CDR3 bases are TGTGCCAGCAGCTTAGGATCCGGGGAGCTGTTTTTT. Protein: CASSLGSGELFF. The full variable domain, its missing parts supplied by reference TRBV7-6 and TRBJ2-2, is GAGVSQSPRYKVTKRGQDVALRCDPISGHVSLYWYRQALGQGPEFLTYFNYEAQQDKSGLPNDRFSAERPEGSISTLTIQRTEQRDSAMYRCASSLGSGELFFGEGSRLTVL.

This sequence joins TRBV5-4 and TRBJ1-1, with 8 bases matching TRBD1. V was clipped by 0 bases and J by 3 bases; unmatched bases: 4. Germline CDR1 is SGHNT and CDR2 is YYREEE (reference sequence). The CDR3 covers 15 residues. The DNA of the CDR3 is TGTGCCAGCAGCTTGGCCCAGGGGGCGTACACTGAAGCTTTCTTT. It specifies CASSLAQGAYTEAFF.

This clone came up a few times. This may be a read error, as it is one base from a much larger clone. The J gene is TRBJ2-7, the V gene TRBV7-9; no clear D gene. V was cut by 1 base and J by 6 bases, with 4 bases left in between. This CDR3 is 11 amino acids long. Looked up from germline, CDR1 is SEHNR and CDR2 is FQNEAQ (reference sequence). CDR3: CASSLGVEQYF. The CDR3 nucleotides are TGTGCCAGCAGCTTAGGGGTCGAGCAGTACTTC.

As regards this clone: The sample carries other DNA sequences with the same CDR3. The chain carries TRBV27 and TRBJ2-7; D call uncertain. With 3 bases removed from V and 2 bases from J, the gap between germline ends came to 8 bases. The CDR3 runs 13 residues. The germline V gene encodes CDR1 MNHEY and CDR2 SMNVEV (reference sequence). CDR3 nucleotides: TGTGCCAGCAGTTTTGGAACCCCCTACGAGCAGTACTTC. It encodes CASSFGTPYEQYF.

The chain has TRBV6-1 and TRBJ2-7; D unresolved. This CDR3 has 11 residues. Trimming took off 7 bases at V and 3 bases at J, with 7 bases between the two ends. Germline V lookup: CDR1 MNHNS, CDR2 SASEGT. CDR3 in amino acids: CASTAGYEQYF. The CDR3 DNA follows: TGTGCCAGCACCGCCGGCTACGAGCAGTACTTC.

The V and J genes are TRBV13 and TRBJ1-5, with 8 nucleotides matching TRBD1. With V trimmed by 6 bases and J by 3 bases, 4 bases remained unmatched. The CDR3 loop spans 14 amino acids. CDR1 and CDR2 (germline): PRHDT, FYEKMQ (reference sequence). The CDR3 region has the DNA TGTGCCAGCAGACAGGGGGGATCCAATCAGCCCCAGCATTTT. This gives the protein CASRQGGSNQPQHF.

The genes are TRBV6-5 and TRBJ2-7; either TRBD1 or TRBD2 may supply D (5 bases each). The V and J ends lost 2 bases and 6 bases respectively, with 14 bases between them. Germline-derived CDR1 and CDR2 are MNHEY and SVGAGI. This CDR3 spans 14 amino acids. CDR3 sequence: CASSYRDGTTEQYF. In nucleotides, the CDR3 is TGTGCCAGCAGTTACCGGGACGGTACCACCGAGCAGTACTTC.

J is TRBJ2-1 and V is TRBV11-2; no definite D call. Trimming left V 0 bases short and J 0 bases short, with 9 bases between. The V gene's germline CDR1 is SGHAT and CDR2 FQNNGV. This CDR3 comprises 16 residues. As DNA, the CDR3 is TGTGCCAGCAGCTTAGATCCGGCGAGCTCCTACAATGAGCAGTTCTTC. The encoded protein is CASSLDPASSYNEQFF.

V usage is TRBV14 and J usage is TRBJ2-1, with TRBD2 matching 15 bases. Trimming cost V 1 base and J 8 bases; bases outside gene matches: 9. This CDR3 spans 18 amino acids. The germline V gene has CDR1 SGHDN and CDR2 FVKESK. DNA of the CDR3: TGTGCCAGCAGCCAAGTCCCCGGACTAGCGGGAGGGTTGCATGAGCAGTTCTTC. Protein: CASSQVPGLAGGLHEQFF. Filled out from reference TRBV14 and TRBJ2-1, the complete variable domain reads EAGVTQFPSHSVIEKGQTVTLRCDPISGHDNLYWYRRVMGKEIKFLLHFVKESKQDESGMPNNRFLAERTGGTYSTLKVQPAELEDSGVYFCASSQVPGLAGGLHEQFFGPGTRLTVL.

V and J are TRBV4-1 and TRBJ2-1; D ambiguous. CDR3 length: 14 residues. The germline V and J ends were trimmed by 2 bases and 6 bases, with 11 bases remaining between them. Germline-derived CDR1 and CDR2 are MGHRA and YSYEKL. The CDR3 DNA follows: TGCGCCAGCAGCCAACAGGCCGCGGCCAATGAGCAGTTCTTC. This encodes CASSQQAAANEQFF.

This chain joins TRBV11-3 and TRBJ2-2; 8 bases are a match to TRBD1. V lost 5 bases, J lost 7 bases, and 12 bases stayed unmatched. The length of the CDR3 is 16 residues. Germline V gives CDR1 SGHNT, CDR2 YENEEA. The CDR3 DNA reads as TGTGCCAGCAGCACACCCAGGGGGCGCGAGGGCGGGGAGCTGTTTTTT. Residues: CASSTPRGREGGELFF.

The genes are TRBV29-1 and TRBJ2-1; 11 bases align to TRBD2. Looked up from germline, CDR1 is SQVTM and CDR2 is ANQGSEA. J gave up 4 bases and V 1 base, and 9 bases lay outside the gene matches. This CDR3 region has 17 residues. The CDR3, as DNA: TGCAGCGTTGAAGGGGGTAGCGGGAGGGAGGTTTACAATGAGCAGTTCTTC. As protein: CSVEGGSGREVYNEQFF.

The genes are TRBV27 and TRBJ2-1, with 12 bases aligning to TRBD2. The CDR3 spans 15 residues. V shed 7 bases and J 4 bases; nucleotides not matched to a gene: 5. Germline CDR1 MNHEY, CDR2 SMNVEV (reference sequence). CDR3 amino acids: CASTGLAGIYNEQFF. Here the CDR3 DNA reads TGTGCCAGCACAGGACTAGCGGGGATATACAATGAGCAGTTCTTC.

In the case of this clone: This same CDR3 is encoded by further DNA sequences in the sample. The gene calls are TRBV27 and TRBJ2-7; 8 positions match TRBD2. Germline V gene lookup returns CDR1 MNHEY and CDR2 SMNVEV (reference sequence). The CDR3 loop spans 13 amino acids. Germline trimming cut 6 bases from V and 3 bases from J; bases unmatched to any gene: 4. CDR3 sequence: CASSLTSGYEQYF. As DNA, the CDR3 is TGTGCCAGCAGCCTCACTAGCGGCTACGAGCAGTACTTC.

The V call is TRBV7-8, the J call TRBJ2-1; 11 nucleotides line up with TRBD2. The ends lost 4 bases at V and 4 bases at J; junction bases unmatched: 6. Per germline, CDR1 SGHVS and CDR2 FQNEAQ. The CDR3 consists of 16 residues. In DNA, the CDR3 is TGTGCCAGCAGCTCCAAGACTAGCGGGATGTACAATGAGCAGTTCTTC. It translates to CASSSKTSGMYNEQFF. The full variable domain, with the rest looked up from reference TRBV7-8 and TRBJ2-1, is GAGVSQSPRYKVAKRGQDVALRCDPISGHVSLFWYQQALGQGPEFLTYFQNEAQLDKSGLPSDRFFAERPEGSVSTLKIQRTQQEDSAVYLCASSSKTSGMYNEQFFGPGTRLTVL.

The chain is built from TRBV15 and TRBJ2-1; 9 bases map to TRBD2. Trimming removed 1 base from V and 8 bases from J; junction bases left unmatched: 21. The germline gives CDR1 LNHNV, CDR2 YYDKDF (reference sequence). The CDR3 covers 20 residues. The CDR3 bases are TGTGCCACCAGCAGAGTGCGGGTGGGCTGGCGGGAGGGCCAAGGTGATGAGCAGTTCTTC. As protein: CATSRVRVGWREGQGDEQFF.

The chain links TRBV7-9 to TRBJ2-1, with 8 nucleotides matching TRBD2. Germline V gene data show CDR1 as SEHNR and CDR2 as FQNEAQ (reference sequence). V lost 3 bases to trimming and J lost 3 bases; unmatched junction nucleotides: 10. The length of the CDR3 is 17 residues. The DNA of the CDR3 is TGTGCCAGCAGCTTTCAAATTAGCGGGATGATCTACAATGAGCAGTTCTTC. This sequence encodes CASSFQISGMIYNEQFF.

This chain connects TRBV2 to TRBJ2-1; D not certain. V lost 4 bases to trimming and J lost 5 bases, with 9 bases between them. The CDR3 spans 13 residues. Germline CDR1 reads SNHLY; CDR2 reads FYNNEI. CDR3 sequence reads: CASSVGVDNEQFF. The CDR3 region has the DNA TGTGCCAGCAGTGTAGGCGTGGACAATGAGCAGTTCTTC. Using reference TRBV2 and TRBJ2-1 for the parts outside the CDR3, the full variable domain is EPEVTQTPSHQVTQMGQEVILRCVPISNHLYFYWYRQILGQKVEFLVSFYNNEISEKSEIFDDQFSVERPDGSNFTLKIRSTKLEDSAMYFCASSVGVDNEQFFGPGTRLTVL.

This chain links TRBV6-6 with TRBJ1-1; tentative D call: TRBD1 (6 bases). CDR1 and CDR2 from the germline V gene are MNHNY and SVGAGI (reference sequence). The CDR3 runs to 13 residues. The V gene lost 6 bases and the J gene lost 5 bases, with 13 bases spanning the gap. The DNA for the CDR3 is TGTGCCAGCAGATTCTTAGGGGGAACTGAAGCTTTCTTT. Translated, it gives CASRFLGGTEAFF.

CDR3 nucleotides: TGCGCCAGCAGCCACGACAGGGGTTCCACCGGGGAGCTGTTTTTT. This gives the protein CASSHDRGSTGELFF. The genes are TRBV4-3 and TRBJ2-2, with 8 bases matching TRBD1. CDR1 is LGHNA, CDR2 YSLEER, per germline. V lost 3 bases and J lost 4; bases outside the gene matches: 4. This CDR3 comprises 15 residues.

The V gene is TRBV28, the J gene TRBJ2-7; D is possibly TRBD1 (6 bases). The CDR3 spans 15 residues. The V end was cut by 3 bases, the J end by 3 bases, with 15 bases between. CDR1 and CDR2 (germline): MDHEN, SYDVKM. In DNA form, the CDR3 reads TGTGCCAGCAGTTTTCAGGGGCTATACGACTACGAGCAGTACTTC. It yields the protein CASSFQGLYDYEQYF.

V and J are TRBV10-1 and TRBJ2-1; 8 nucleotides agree with TRBD2. The CDR3 length is 15 residues. Trimming at V came to 6 bases and at J to 5 bases, leaving 9 bases not matched to a gene. Germline V gives CDR1 WNHNN, CDR2 SYGVQD (reference sequence). DNA of the CDR3: TGCGCCAGCAGCCTGAGCGGGAGTGGTCACAATGAGCAGTTCTTC. Translation: CASSLSGSGHNEQFF.

The rearrangement joins TRBV30 to TRBJ2-1; D may be TRBD2 (6 bases). V was shortened by 0 bases and J by 3 bases, with 12 bases between the two germline ends. The CDR3 is made up of 15 amino acids. The germline V gene encodes CDR1 GTSNPN and CDR2 SVGIG (reference sequence). The CDR3 region is CAWSVEGGNYNEQFF. The CDR3 DNA sequence: TGTGCCTGGAGTGTAGAGGGCGGGAACTACAATGAGCAGTTCTTC.